The entry that follows covers one T cell receptor beta chain sequence. This sample is part of a study of blood T cell repertoires in COVID-19. About the study: The United States, Italy and Spain were the sources of the acute and convalescent COVID-19 samples.

The assay was immunoSEQ multiplex PCR, and TCRdb's table has in-frame clones only and misses some. The data contain about 180,000 clones, around four fifths of them singletons. The germline gives CDR1 LGHDT, CDR2 YNNKEL (reference sequence). The CDR3 is 15 amino acids. Trimming removed 4 bases from V and 4 bases from J, with 16 bases in between. The TCR comes from a woman in her 70s with COVID-19, enrolled during active disease. The material sequenced was peripheral blood. The genes are TRBV3-1 (or the pseudogene TRBV3-2) and TRBJ1-1, with D possibly matching TRBD1 (6 bases). In DNA form, the CDR3 reads TGTGCCAGCAGCCGAGGCGGTAACAGGGCCACTGAAGCTTTCTTT. It translates to CASSRGGNRATEAFF.